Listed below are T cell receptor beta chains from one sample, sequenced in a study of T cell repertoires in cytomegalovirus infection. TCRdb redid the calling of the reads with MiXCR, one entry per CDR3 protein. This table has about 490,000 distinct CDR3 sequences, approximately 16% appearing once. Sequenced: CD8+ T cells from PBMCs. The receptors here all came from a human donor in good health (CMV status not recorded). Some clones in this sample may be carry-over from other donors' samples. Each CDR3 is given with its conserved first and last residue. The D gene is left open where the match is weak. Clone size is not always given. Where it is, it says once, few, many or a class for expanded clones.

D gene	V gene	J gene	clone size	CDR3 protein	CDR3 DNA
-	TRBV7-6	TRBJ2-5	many	CASSLSPSFQVETQYF	TGTGCCAGCAGCTTATCCCCATCGTTCCAAGTAGAGACCCAGTACTTC
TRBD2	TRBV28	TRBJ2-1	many	CASSPLVLAGGGDNEQFF	TGTGCCAGCAGTCCCCTTGTACTAGCGGGAGGAGGAGACAATGAGCAGTTCTTC
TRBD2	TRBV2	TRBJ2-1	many	CASSGASGYYNEQFF	TGTGCCAGCAGTGGGGCTAGCGGATACTACAATGAGCAGTTCTTC
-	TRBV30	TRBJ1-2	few	CAWSVPWGNYGYTF	TGTGCCTGGAGTGTACCTTGGGGTAACTATGGCTACACCTTC
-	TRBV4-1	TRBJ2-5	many	CASSQATLQGSQETQYF	TGCGCCAGCAGCCAAGCGACACTACAGGGATCCCAAGAGACCCAGTACTTC
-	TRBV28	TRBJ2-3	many	CASPPRNGGTDTQYF	TGTGCCAGCCCTCCCCGAAACGGAGGGACAGATACGCAGTATTTT
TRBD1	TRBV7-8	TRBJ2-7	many	CASSLLSGGREQYF	TGTGCCAGCAGCTTACTTTCAGGGGGTCGCGAGCAGTACTTC
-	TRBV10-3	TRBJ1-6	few	CAISEGETYNSPLHF	TGTGCCATCAGTGAGGGGGAGACCTATAATTCACCCCTCCACTTT
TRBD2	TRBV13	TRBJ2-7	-	CASSLRGTSGSYEQYF	TGTGCCAGCAGCTTAAGAGGGACTAGCGGTTCCTACGAGCAGTACTTC
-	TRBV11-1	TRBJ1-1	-	CASMRNGGQNTEAFF	TGTGCCAGCATGAGGAACGGGGGGCAGAACACTGAAGCTTTCTTT
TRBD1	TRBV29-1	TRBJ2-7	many	CSVLRDRGYEQYF	TGCAGCGTCCTCCGGGACAGGGGCTACGAGCAGTACTTC
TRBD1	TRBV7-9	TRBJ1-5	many	CASSSDREVQPQHF	TGTGCCAGCAGCTCGGACAGGGAAGTTCAGCCCCAGCATTTT
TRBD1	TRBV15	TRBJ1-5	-	CATSGDRVYQPQHF	TGTGCCACCAGCGGAGACAGGGTTTATCAGCCCCAGCATTTT
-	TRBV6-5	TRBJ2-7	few	CAGVGGHGGYEQYF	TGTGCCGGCGTAGGTGGCCATGGAGGCTACGAGCAGTACTTC
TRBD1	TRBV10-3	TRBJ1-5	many	CAISGDRASNQPQHF	TGTGCCATCAGTGGGGACAGGGCTAGCAATCAGCCCCAGCATTTT
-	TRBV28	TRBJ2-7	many	CASTPTGWSYEQYF	TGTGCCAGCACCCCGACGGGGTGGTCCTACGAGCAGTACTTC
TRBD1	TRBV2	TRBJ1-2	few	CASSRTGTNYGYTF	TGTGCCAGCAGTCGGACAGGCACCAACTATGGCTACACCTTC
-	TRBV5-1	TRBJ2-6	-	CAISLLQNSGANVLTF	TGCGCCATCAGCTTGCTCCAGAACTCTGGGGCCAACGTCCTGACTTTC
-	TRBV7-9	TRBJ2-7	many	CASSGPESSLNYEQYF	TGTGCCAGCTCGGGCCCTGAGTCCAGCTTGAACTACGAGCAGTACTTC
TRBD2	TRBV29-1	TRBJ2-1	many	CSVDLGLAGINEQFF	TGCAGCGTTGATTTGGGACTAGCGGGGATCAATGAGCAGTTCTTC
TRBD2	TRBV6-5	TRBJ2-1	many	CASSRTSGPYNEQFF	TGTGCCAGCAGTCGGACTAGCGGGCCGTACAATGAGCAGTTCTTC
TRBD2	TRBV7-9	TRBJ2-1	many	CASSRGTSPTYNEQFF	TGTGCCAGCAGCCGAGGGACTAGCCCCACCTACAATGAGCAGTTCTTC
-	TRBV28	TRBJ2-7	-	CASSLTLFYEQYF	TGTGCCAGCAGTCTTACCCTATTCTACGAGCAGTACTTC
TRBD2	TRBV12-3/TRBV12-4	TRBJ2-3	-	CASSLRPGLAALSTDTQYF	TGTGCCAGCAGTCTACGCCCGGGACTAGCGGCTCTTAGCACAGATACGCAGTATTTT